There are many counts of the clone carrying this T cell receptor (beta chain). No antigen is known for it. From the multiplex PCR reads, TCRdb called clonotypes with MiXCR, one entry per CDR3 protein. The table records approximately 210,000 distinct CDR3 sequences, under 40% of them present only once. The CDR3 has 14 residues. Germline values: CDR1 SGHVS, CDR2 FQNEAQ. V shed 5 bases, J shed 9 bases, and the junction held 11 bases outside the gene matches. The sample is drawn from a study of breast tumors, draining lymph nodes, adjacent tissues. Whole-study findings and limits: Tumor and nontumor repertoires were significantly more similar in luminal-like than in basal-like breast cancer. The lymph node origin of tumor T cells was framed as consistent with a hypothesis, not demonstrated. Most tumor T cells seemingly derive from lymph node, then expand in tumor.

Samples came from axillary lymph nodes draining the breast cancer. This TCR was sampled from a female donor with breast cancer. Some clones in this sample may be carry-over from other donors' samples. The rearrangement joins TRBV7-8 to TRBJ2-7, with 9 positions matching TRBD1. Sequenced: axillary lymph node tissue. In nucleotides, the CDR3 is TGTGCCAGCAGCACTGGGACAGGGAAGGTCGGGCAGTACTTC. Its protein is CASSTGTGKVGQYF.